The T cell receptor (beta chain) under discussion was sequenced for a study of T cell changes during pregnancy in multiple sclerosis. Generated by immunoSEQ multiplex PCR, the TCRdb table keeps only in-frame clones and is missing some. This repertoire shows around 64,000 clones, nearly 95% found once; its top ten account for less than 3.5%. The CDR3 contains 14 residues. With V trimmed by 1 base and J by 4 bases, 4 bases remained unmatched. The germline gives CDR1 LGHNA, CDR2 YNFKEQ. The chain couples TRBV4-2 to TRBJ2-7; 7 nucleotides match TRBD2. The TCR sequence derives from a female donor with multiple sclerosis, enrolled in a pregnancy study. Specimen: CD8+ T cells from peripheral blood mononuclear cells, collected in the third trimester of pregnancy. The CDR3 region is CASSQGTSGYEQYF. CDR3 DNA: TGTGCCAGCAGCCAAGGGACTAGTGGATACGAGCAGTACTTC.